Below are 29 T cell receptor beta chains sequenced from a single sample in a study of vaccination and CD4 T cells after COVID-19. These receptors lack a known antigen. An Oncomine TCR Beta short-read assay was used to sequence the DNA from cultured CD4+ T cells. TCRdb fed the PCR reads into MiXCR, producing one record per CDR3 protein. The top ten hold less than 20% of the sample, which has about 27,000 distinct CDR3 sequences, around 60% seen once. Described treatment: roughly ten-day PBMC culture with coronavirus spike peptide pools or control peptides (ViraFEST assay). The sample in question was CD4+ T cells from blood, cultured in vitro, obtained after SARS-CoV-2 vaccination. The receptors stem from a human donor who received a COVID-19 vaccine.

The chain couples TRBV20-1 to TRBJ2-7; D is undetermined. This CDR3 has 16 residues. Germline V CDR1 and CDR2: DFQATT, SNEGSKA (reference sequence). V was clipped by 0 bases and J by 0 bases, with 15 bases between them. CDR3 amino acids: CSARERRLGSSYEQYF. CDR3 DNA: TGCAGTGCTAGAGAAAGGCGGTTGGGCAGCTCCTACGAGCAGTACTTC.

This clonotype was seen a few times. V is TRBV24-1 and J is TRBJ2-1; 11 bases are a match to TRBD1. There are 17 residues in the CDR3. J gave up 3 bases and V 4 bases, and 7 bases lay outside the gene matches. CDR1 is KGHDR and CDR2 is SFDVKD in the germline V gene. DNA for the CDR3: TGTGCCACCAGTGACTCACCAGGGACAGGGGGCTACAATGAGCAGTTCTTC. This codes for CATSDSPGTGGYNEQFF.

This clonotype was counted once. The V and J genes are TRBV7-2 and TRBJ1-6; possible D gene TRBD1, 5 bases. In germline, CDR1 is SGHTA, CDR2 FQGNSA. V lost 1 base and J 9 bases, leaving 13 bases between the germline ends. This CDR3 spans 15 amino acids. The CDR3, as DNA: TGTGCCAGCAGCTTAGAATCCCAGGGAGGTTCACCCCTCCACTTT. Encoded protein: CASSLESQGGSPLHF.

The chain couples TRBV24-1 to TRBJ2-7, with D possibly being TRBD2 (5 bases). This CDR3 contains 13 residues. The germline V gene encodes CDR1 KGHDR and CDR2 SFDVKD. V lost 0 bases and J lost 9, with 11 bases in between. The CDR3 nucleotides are TGTGCCACCAGTGATTTGCATCGGGATGGGCAGTACTTC. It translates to CATSDLHRDGQYF.

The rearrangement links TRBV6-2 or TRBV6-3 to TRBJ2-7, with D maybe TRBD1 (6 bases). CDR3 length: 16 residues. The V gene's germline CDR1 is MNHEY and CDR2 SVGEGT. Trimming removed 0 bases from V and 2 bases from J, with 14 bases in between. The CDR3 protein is CASSYSMGHLTYEQYF. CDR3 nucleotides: TGTGCCAGCAGTTACTCGATGGGACACCTTACCTACGAGCAGTACTTC.

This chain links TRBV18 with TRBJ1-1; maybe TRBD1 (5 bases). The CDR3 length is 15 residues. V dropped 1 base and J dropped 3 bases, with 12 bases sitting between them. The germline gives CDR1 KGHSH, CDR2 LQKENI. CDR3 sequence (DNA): TGTGCCAGCTCACCACGGAGGTTGGGGGACACTGAAGCTTTCTTT. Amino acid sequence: CASSPRRLGDTEAFF.

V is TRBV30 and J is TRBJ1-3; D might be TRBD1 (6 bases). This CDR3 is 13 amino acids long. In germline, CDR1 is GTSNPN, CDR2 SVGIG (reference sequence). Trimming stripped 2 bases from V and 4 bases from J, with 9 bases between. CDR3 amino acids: CAWSTGAGNTIYF. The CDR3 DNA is TGTGCCTGGAGTACGGGGGCCGGAAACACCATATATTTT.

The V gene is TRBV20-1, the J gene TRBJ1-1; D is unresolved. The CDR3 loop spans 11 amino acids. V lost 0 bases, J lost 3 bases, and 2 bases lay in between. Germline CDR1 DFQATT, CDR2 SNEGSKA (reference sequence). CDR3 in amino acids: CSARDDTEAFF. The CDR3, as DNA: TGCAGTGCTAGAGATGACACTGAAGCTTTCTTT.

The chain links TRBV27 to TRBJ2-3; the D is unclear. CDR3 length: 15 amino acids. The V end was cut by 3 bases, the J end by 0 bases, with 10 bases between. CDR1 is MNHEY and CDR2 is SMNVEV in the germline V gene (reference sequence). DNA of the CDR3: TGTGCCAGCAGTTTCTCAGAAACTAGCACAGATACGCAGTATTTT. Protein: CASSFSETSTDTQYF.

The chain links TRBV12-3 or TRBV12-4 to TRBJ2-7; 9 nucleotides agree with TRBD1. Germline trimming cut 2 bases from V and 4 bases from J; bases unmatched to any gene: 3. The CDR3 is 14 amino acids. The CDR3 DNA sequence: TGTGCCAGCAGTTTATCGGGACAGGGTTACGAGCAGTACTTC. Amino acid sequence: CASSLSGQGYEQYF.

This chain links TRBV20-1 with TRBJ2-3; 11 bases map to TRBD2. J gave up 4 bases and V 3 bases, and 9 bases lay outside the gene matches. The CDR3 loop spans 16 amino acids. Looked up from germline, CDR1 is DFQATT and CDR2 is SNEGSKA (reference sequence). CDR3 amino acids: CSASLSGGAGPDTQYF. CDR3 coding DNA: TGCAGTGCTAGTCTTAGCGGGGGGGCCGGACCAGATACGCAGTATTTT.

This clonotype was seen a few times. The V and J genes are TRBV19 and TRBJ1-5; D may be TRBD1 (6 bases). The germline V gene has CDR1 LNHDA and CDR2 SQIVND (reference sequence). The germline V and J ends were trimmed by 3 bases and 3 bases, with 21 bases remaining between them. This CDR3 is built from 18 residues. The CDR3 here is CASSISVEQGGINQPQHF. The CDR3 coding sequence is TGTGCCAGTAGTATTTCGGTAGAACAGGGTGGGATCAATCAGCCCCAGCATTTT.

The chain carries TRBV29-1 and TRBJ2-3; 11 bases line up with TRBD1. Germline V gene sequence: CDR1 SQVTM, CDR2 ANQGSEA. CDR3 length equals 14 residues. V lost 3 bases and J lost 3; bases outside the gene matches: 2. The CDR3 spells CSVDGTGGTDTQYF. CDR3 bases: TGCAGCGTTGACGGGACAGGGGGGACAGATACGCAGTATTTT.

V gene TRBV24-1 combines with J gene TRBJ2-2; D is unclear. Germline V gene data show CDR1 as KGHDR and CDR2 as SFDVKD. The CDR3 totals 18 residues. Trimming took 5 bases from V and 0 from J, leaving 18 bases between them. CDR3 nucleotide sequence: TGTGCCACCAGTGCCCTTCTTGGCAGAAATACGAACACCGGGGAGCTGTTTTTT. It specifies CATSALLGRNTNTGELFF.

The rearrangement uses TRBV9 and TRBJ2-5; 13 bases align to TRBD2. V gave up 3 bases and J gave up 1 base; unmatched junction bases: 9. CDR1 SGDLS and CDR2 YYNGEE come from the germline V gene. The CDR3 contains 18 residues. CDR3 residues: CASSGSGLAGAFQETQYF. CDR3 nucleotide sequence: TGTGCCAGCAGCGGAAGCGGACTAGCGGGGGCCTTCCAAGAGACCCAGTACTTC. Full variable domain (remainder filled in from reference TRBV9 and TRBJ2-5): DSGVTQTPKHLITATGQRVTLRCSPRSGDLSVYWYQQSLDQGLQFLIQYYNGEERAKGNILERFSAQQFPDLHSELNLSSLELGDSALYFCASSGSGLAGAFQETQYFGPGTRLLVL.

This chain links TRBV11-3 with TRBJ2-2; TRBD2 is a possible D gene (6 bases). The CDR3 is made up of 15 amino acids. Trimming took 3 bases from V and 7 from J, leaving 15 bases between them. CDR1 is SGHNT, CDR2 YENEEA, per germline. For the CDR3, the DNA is TGTGCCAGCAGCTTTTATGGAGGGCGTAGCGGGGAGCTGTTTTTT. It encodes CASSFYGGRSGELFF.

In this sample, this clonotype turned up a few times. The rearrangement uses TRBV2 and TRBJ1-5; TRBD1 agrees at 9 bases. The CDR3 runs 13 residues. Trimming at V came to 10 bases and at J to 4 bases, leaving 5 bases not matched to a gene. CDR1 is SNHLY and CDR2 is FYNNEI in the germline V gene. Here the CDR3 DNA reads TGTGCCATTACAGGGGGCAGAAATCAGCCCCAGCATTTT. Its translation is CAITGGRNQPQHF.

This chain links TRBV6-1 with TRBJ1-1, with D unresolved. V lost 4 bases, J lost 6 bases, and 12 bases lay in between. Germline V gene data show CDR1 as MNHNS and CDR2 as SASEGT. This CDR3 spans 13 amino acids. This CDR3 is CASSATPNAEAFF. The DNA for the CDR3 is TGTGCCAGCAGTGCCACGCCTAACGCTGAAGCTTTCTTT.

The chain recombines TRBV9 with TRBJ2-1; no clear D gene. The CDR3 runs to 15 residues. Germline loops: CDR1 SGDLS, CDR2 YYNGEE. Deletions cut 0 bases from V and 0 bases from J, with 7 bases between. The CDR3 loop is CASSVESRSYNEQFF. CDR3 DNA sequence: TGTGCCAGCAGCGTAGAATCCCGCTCCTACAATGAGCAGTTCTTC.

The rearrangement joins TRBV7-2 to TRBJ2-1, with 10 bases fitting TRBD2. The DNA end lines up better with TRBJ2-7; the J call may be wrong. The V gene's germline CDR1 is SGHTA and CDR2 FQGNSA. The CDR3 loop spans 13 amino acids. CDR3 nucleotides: TGTGCCAGCAGCTTGACTAGCGGGTACGAGCAGTACTTC. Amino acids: CASSLTSGYEQYF.

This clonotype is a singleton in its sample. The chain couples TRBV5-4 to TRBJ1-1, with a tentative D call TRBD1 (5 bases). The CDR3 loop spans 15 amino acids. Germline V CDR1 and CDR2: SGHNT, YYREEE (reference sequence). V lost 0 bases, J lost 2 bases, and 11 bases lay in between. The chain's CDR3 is CASSLEATDNTEAFF. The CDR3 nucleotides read TGTGCCAGCAGCTTGGAGGCGACAGACAACACTGAAGCTTTCTTT.

CDR3 bases: TGTGCCAGCAGCCGTCTGACAGGGTTAGGCTATGGCTACACCTTC. Translating it yields CASSRLTGLGYGYTF. This sequence joins TRBV6-1 and TRBJ1-2, with 7 bases aligning to TRBD1. Germline loops: CDR1 MNHNS, CDR2 SASEGT. The V and J ends lost 6 bases and 4 bases, in that order; junction bases with no gene match: 11. The CDR3 extends over 15 amino acids.

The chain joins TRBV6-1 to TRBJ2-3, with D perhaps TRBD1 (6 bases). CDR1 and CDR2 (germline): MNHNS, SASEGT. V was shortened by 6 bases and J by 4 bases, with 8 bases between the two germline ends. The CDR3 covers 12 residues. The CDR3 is CASRGAADTQYF. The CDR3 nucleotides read TGTGCCAGCAGGGGGGCAGCAGATACGCAGTATTTT.

This CDR3 is CASSARQTAYGYTF. CDR3 in DNA: TGTGCCAGCAGCGCAAGACAGACAGCCTATGGCTACACCTTC. This chain links TRBV9 with TRBJ1-2; D may be TRBD1 (5 bases). Germline values: CDR1 SGDLS, CDR2 YYNGEE. This CDR3 has 14 amino acids. The V gene lost 3 bases and the J gene lost 4 bases, with 13 bases spanning the gap.

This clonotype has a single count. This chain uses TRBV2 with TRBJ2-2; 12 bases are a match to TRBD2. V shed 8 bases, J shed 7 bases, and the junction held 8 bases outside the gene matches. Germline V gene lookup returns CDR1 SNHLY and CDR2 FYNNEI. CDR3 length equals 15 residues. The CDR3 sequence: CASQTSGGPGGELFF. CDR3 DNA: TGTGCCAGCCAAACTAGCGGGGGGCCCGGCGGGGAGCTGTTTTTT.

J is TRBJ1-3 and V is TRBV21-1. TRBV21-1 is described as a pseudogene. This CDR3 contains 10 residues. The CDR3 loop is CASRGNTIYF. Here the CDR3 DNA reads TGTGCCAGCCGTGGAAACACCATATATTTT.

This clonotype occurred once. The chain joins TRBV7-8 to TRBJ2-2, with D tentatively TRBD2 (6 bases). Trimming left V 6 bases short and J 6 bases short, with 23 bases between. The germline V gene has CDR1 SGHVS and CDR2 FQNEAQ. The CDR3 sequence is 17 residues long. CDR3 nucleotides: TGTGCCAGCAGTATTAGACGGGGGATACGTATTTCCGGGGAGCTGTTTTTT. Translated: CASSIRRGIRISGELFF.

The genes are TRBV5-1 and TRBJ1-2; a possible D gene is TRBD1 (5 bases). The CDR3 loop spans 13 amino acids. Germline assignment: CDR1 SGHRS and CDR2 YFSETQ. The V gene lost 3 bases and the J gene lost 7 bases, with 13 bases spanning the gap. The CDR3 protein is CASSSAGASGYTF. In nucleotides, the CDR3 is TGCGCCAGCAGCTCCGCCGGGGCGTCTGGCTACACCTTC.

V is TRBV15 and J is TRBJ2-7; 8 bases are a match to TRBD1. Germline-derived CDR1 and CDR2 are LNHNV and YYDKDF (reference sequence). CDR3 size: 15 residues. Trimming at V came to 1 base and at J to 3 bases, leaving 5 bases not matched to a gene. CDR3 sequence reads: CATSRGSGGNYEQYF. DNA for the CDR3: TGTGCCACCAGCAGAGGGTCAGGGGGCAACTACGAGCAGTACTTC.